The 28 T cell receptor beta chains below come from one sample, sequenced in a study of blood T cell repertoires in COVID-19 (dated by TCRdb to about 2020). Receptors were amplified or captured by the immunoSEQ multiplex PCR assay. As stored in TCRdb, this immuneACCESS dataset retains in-frame rearrangements with V and J assigned. A fraction of the clones does not appear; measured against another copy, unresolved V genes explain less than half of the discrepancy, and the remainder lacks a known reason. Across this sample there are roughly 200,000 clones, with 85% seen only once. The top ten clones comprise roughly 5% of the sample. Material: peripheral blood. The receptors come from a woman older than 75 with acute or convalescent COVID-19.

The J gene is TRBJ1-2, the V gene TRBV20-1; D gene ambiguous. The germline gives CDR1 DFQATT, CDR2 SNEGSKA (reference sequence). V lost 4 bases, J lost 0 bases, and 3 bases lay in between. The CDR3 runs 11 residues. In DNA form, the CDR3 reads TGCAGTGCTAACTCTAACTATGGCTACACCTTC. It codes for CSANSNYGYTF.

DNA for the CDR3: TGTGCCAGCTCGTCCCGACAGGGTGACACAGATACGCAGTATTTT. Its protein product is CASSSRQGDTDTQYF. The V gene is TRBV18, the J gene TRBJ2-3, with TRBD1 identical over 7 bases. CDR3 length: 15 residues. Germline CDR1 KGHSH, CDR2 LQKENI. V shed 6 bases, J shed 2 bases, and the junction held 8 bases outside the gene matches. Full variable domain (rest looked up from reference TRBV18 and TRBJ2-3): NAGVMQNPRHLVRRRGQEARLRCSPMKGHSHVYWYRQLPEEGLKFMVYLQKENIIDESGMPKERFSAEFPKEGPSILRIQQVVRGDSAAYFCASSSRQGDTDTQYFGPGTRLTVL.

The chain uses TRBV30 and TRBJ2-1, with 8 positions matching TRBD2. Germline V gene data show CDR1 as GTSNPN and CDR2 as SVGIG (reference sequence). V shed 4 bases, J shed 10 bases, and the junction held 9 bases outside the gene matches. The CDR3 is made up of 13 amino acids. The CDR3 reads CAWTAGAALEQFF. DNA for the CDR3: TGTGCCTGGACAGCGGGAGCGGCTTTAGAGCAGTTCTTC.

This chain links TRBV18 with TRBJ1-5; the D gene is possibly TRBD1 (6 bases). Trimming stripped 4 bases from V and 2 bases from J, with 12 bases between. The CDR3 totals 15 residues. Germline-derived CDR1 and CDR2 are KGHSH and LQKENI. The CDR3 reads CASSRGGAGNQPQHF. DNA for the CDR3: TGTGCCAGCTCACGTGGGGGCGCTGGCAATCAGCCCCAGCATTTT.

The J gene is TRBJ2-4, the V gene TRBV3-1 (or the pseudogene TRBV3-2); D not certain. CDR1 and CDR2 (germline): LGHDT, YNNKEL (reference sequence). The CDR3 consists of 14 residues. V dropped 4 bases and J dropped 1 base, with 8 bases sitting between them. CDR3 in DNA: TGTGCCAGCAGCCCCCTTAGTGCCAAAAACATTCAGTACTTC. Translating gives CASSPLSAKNIQYF.

V gene TRBV28 combines with J gene TRBJ2-7; 9 nucleotides match TRBD2. CDR1 MDHEN and CDR2 SYDVKM come from the germline V gene. This CDR3 contains 15 residues. With 5 bases clipped from V and 4 bases from J, the junction kept 9 bases outside the gene matches. Here the CDR3 DNA reads TGTGCCAGCAGTGCGGGAGGGACTAGGGTTTACGAGCAGTACTTC. This sequence encodes CASSAGGTRVYEQYF.

V gene TRBV7-9 combines with J gene TRBJ1-1, with D possibly matching TRBD1 (6 bases). Deletions cut 5 bases from V and 8 bases from J, with 12 bases between. This CDR3 has 12 residues. Germline CDR1 is SEHNR and CDR2 is FQNEAQ (reference sequence). The CDR3 bases are TGTGCCAGCAGCCTAGGACAGCTGGAAGCTTTCTTT. Translating it yields CASSLGQLEAFF.

This clone was observed a single time. The chain has TRBV6-5 and TRBJ1-2; 12 positions match TRBD1. The germline V gene encodes CDR1 MNHEY and CDR2 SVGAGI. After removal of 7 bases from V and 8 bases from J, the junction contained 11 bases not matched to a gene. The CDR3 runs 15 residues. This CDR3 is CASMVPGQGARGYTF. The CDR3 bases are TGTGCCAGCATGGTACCGGGACAGGGGGCGAGGGGCTACACCTTC.

The rearrangement uses TRBV7-9 and TRBJ2-5, with 9 bases fitting TRBD2. This CDR3 region has 16 residues. CDR1 is SEHNR and CDR2 is FQNEAQ in the germline V gene (reference sequence). Trimming removed 4 bases from V and 3 bases from J; junction bases left unmatched: 9. As DNA, the CDR3 is TGTGCCAGCAGCTCGAATAGTAGACTAGCGGAAGAGACCCAGTACTTC. Translating it yields CASSSNSRLAEETQYF.

Only a few counts were recorded for this clone. This chain connects TRBV7-2 to TRBJ2-2, with D hard to call. Germline CDR1 and CDR2: SGHTA and FQGNSA. The V gene lost 3 bases and the J gene lost 3 bases, with 8 bases spanning the gap. This CDR3 contains 14 residues. The CDR3 loop reads CASSFLRDTGELFF. CDR3 bases: TGTGCCAGCAGCTTCCTTCGCGACACCGGGGAGCTGTTTTTT.

This rearrangement joins TRBV13 to TRBJ2-3; D may be TRBD2 (7 bases). The germline V gene encodes CDR1 PRHDT and CDR2 FYEKMQ (reference sequence). With 5 bases removed from V and 4 bases from J, the gap between germline ends came to 10 bases. The CDR3 covers 13 residues. This CDR3 is CASSPGGSDTQYF. The CDR3 DNA reads as TGTGCCAGCAGCCCGGGGGGCTCAGATACGCAGTATTTT.

This clone was seen once. The chain uses TRBV6-5 and TRBJ1-6; D is ambiguous. The CDR3 loop spans 13 amino acids. CDR1 is MNHEY, CDR2 SVGAGI, per germline. Deletions cut 6 bases from V and 7 bases from J, with 10 bases between. The CDR3 is CASSRRENSPLHF. The CDR3 DNA is TGTGCCAGCAGCCGGAGGGAAAATTCACCCCTCCACTTT.

The chain joins TRBV10-3 to TRBJ2-5, with 7 bases fitting TRBD2. CDR1 ENHRY and CDR2 SYGVKD come from the germline V gene. V lost 6 bases, J lost 2 bases, and 6 bases stayed unmatched. This CDR3 has 14 amino acids. CDR3: CAIRQRAGQETQYF. The CDR3 region has the DNA TGTGCCATCAGACAGAGAGCGGGACAAGAGACCCAGTACTTC.

The rearrangement uses TRBV9 and TRBJ1-5, with TRBD1 identical over 7 bases. The CDR3 loop spans 16 amino acids. Trimming took 0 bases from V and 0 from J; bases not matched to a gene: 3. CDR1 and CDR2 (germline): SGDLS, YYNGEE. CDR3 nucleotides: TGTGCCAGCAGCGTAGGGGGACAGTCTAGCAATCAGCCCCAGCATTTT. Encoded protein: CASSVGGQSSNQPQHF.

The chain carries TRBV29-1 and TRBJ2-1; possibly TRBD2 for D (5 bases). CDR3 size: 13 residues. The germline gives CDR1 SQVTM, CDR2 ANQGSEA. The CDR3 bases are TGCACGACCCTAACCGGGGTAGACAATGAGCAGTTCTTC. Its translation is CTTLTGVDNEQFF.

The chain has TRBV5-1 and TRBJ2-3; tentatively, D is TRBD1 (5 bases). The CDR3 extends over 15 amino acids. In germline, CDR1 is SGHRS, CDR2 YFSETQ. Trimming removed 2 bases at V and 2 bases at J, with 12 bases between. In nucleotides, the CDR3 is TGCGCCAGCAGCTTAACAGGATGGAACACAGATACGCAGTATTTT. Residues: CASSLTGWNTDTQYF.

The V call is TRBV27, the J call TRBJ2-5, with 10 positions matching TRBD2. CDR3 size: 16 residues. The trim removed 3 bases at V and 9 bases at J, leaving 13 bases unmatched. CDR1 and CDR2 from the germline V gene are MNHEY and SMNVEV (reference sequence). CDR3 nucleotide sequence: TGTGCCAGCAGTTTTTTATTCGGACTAGCGGCAGGGTCCCAGTACTTC. It codes for CASSFLFGLAAGSQYF.

The genes are TRBV19 and TRBJ1-3, with 12 bases lining up with TRBD1. Germline V CDR1 and CDR2: LNHDA, SQIVND (reference sequence). Losses at the gene ends were 7 bases for V and 2 bases for J; bases not matched to a gene: 3. This CDR3 is built from 15 residues. The CDR3: CASTGTGGPGNTIYF. CDR3 coding DNA: TGTGCCAGTACCGGGACAGGGGGCCCTGGAAACACCATATATTTT.

This clone was counted between two and nine times. The chain carries TRBV5-1 and TRBJ1-1; D is undetermined. This CDR3 has 14 residues. CDR1 is SGHRS, CDR2 YFSETQ, per germline. Trimming cost V 4 bases and J 4 bases, with 14 bases left between them. In DNA form, the CDR3 reads TGCGCCAGCAGCGGTGGAGATTTTCGCACTGAAGCTTTCTTT. Its protein product is CASSGGDFRTEAFF.

This sequence joins TRBV18 and TRBJ2-1; possibly TRBD1 for D (5 bases). V lost 1 base and J lost 6, with 19 bases in between. This CDR3 spans 17 amino acids. The germline gives CDR1 KGHSH, CDR2 LQKENI. CDR3 DNA sequence: TGTGCCAGCTCACCACGTTCAGGGATGGATTTGGGCAATGAGCAGTTCTTC. Its translation: CASSPRSGMDLGNEQFF.

This rearrangement joins TRBV6-5 to TRBJ2-1; 7 bases map to TRBD2. CDR3 length: 13 residues. Trimming cost V 4 bases and J 10 bases; bases outside gene matches: 7. Looked up from germline, CDR1 is MNHEY and CDR2 is SVGAGI. DNA of the CDR3: TGTGCCAGCAGTTCGGGAGGAGGCAGGGAGCAGTTCTTC. Protein product: CASSSGGGREQFF.

This clone has only a few counts. The genes are TRBV7-6 and TRBJ2-3; 10 bases match TRBD2. The CDR3 has 17 residues. Per the germline V gene, CDR1 is SGHVS and CDR2 is FNYEAQ. V shed 2 bases, J shed 4 bases, and the junction held 9 bases outside the gene matches. CDR3 sequence (DNA): TGTGCCAGCAGCTTAAACGGGGCTAGCGGGAGCGCAGATACGCAGTATTTT. It translates to CASSLNGASGSADTQYF.

The V and J genes are TRBV2 and TRBJ2-7; tentatively, D is TRBD2 (5 bases). CDR3 length: 12 amino acids. The germline V and J ends were trimmed by 3 bases and 7 bases, with 10 bases remaining between them. CDR1 is SNHLY, CDR2 FYNNEI, per germline. CDR3 sequence reads: CASSDGGIEQYF. The CDR3 nucleotides read TGTGCCAGCAGTGATGGAGGTATTGAGCAGTACTTC.

V and J are TRBV27 and TRBJ2-1, with TRBD1 as a possible D gene (7 bases). V was shortened by 6 bases and J by 7 bases, with 25 bases between the two germline ends. The CDR3 has 17 amino acids. Germline V gene data show CDR1 as MNHEY and CDR2 as SMNVEV (reference sequence). The CDR3 loop reads CASSYDHRVRGANEQFF. In DNA, the CDR3 is TGTGCCAGCAGCTACGACCACAGGGTCAGGGGGGCTAATGAGCAGTTCTTC.

This chain uses TRBV5-1 with TRBJ1-1, with 9 nucleotides matching TRBD1. The CDR3 loop spans 17 amino acids. Germline CDR1 SGHRS, CDR2 YFSETQ. Trimming at V came to 4 bases and at J to 0 bases, leaving 10 bases not matched to a gene. Here the CDR3 reads CASSQMTGGRMNTEAFF. The CDR3 coding sequence is TGCGCCAGCAGCCAGATGACAGGGGGGCGGATGAACACTGAAGCTTTCTTT.

V usage is TRBV5-1 and J usage is TRBJ1-2, with 11 positions matching TRBD1. CDR3 length equals 15 residues. Per germline, CDR1 SGHRS and CDR2 YFSETQ. V trimming: 0 bases; J trimming: 6 bases; junction bases outside the gene matches: 4. This CDR3 reads CASSLVGTGGHGYTF. CDR3 nucleotides: TGCGCCAGCAGCTTGGTCGGGACAGGGGGACATGGCTACACCTTC.

The V call is TRBV25-1, the J call TRBJ1-4; D not resolved. The CDR3 is 16 residues long. Deletions cut 4 bases from V and 0 bases from J, with 12 bases between. CDR1 and CDR2 (germline): MGHDK, SYGVNS. CDR3 bases: TGTGCCAGCAGTGTACACCTCCTTTCAACTAATGAAAAACTGTTTTTT. Its protein is CASSVHLLSTNEKLFF.

The chain joins TRBV19 to TRBJ1-3, with D unclear. Germline V CDR1 and CDR2: LNHDA, SQIVND (reference sequence). The CDR3 consists of 14 residues. V lost 3 bases and J 2 bases, leaving 8 bases between the germline ends. The CDR3 reads CASSINQAGNTIYF. CDR3 sequence (DNA): TGTGCCAGTAGTATTAATCAGGCTGGAAACACCATATATTTT. Variable domain in full (rest from reference TRBV19 and TRBJ1-3): DGGITQSPKYLFRKEGQNVTLSCEQNLNHDAMYWYRQDPGQGLRLIYYSQIVNDFQKGDIAEGYSVSREKKESFPLTVTSAQKNPTAFYLCASSINQAGNTIYFGEGSWLTVV.